This T cell receptor beta chain appears in the sequencing data of a study of T cells in Graves' hyperthyroidism and ophthalmopathy. In patients aged 18 to 65, hyperthyroidism was newly diagnosed, with duration under 2 months. This clonotype was picked up many times. Trimming shortened V by 0 bases and J by 8 bases, and 13 bases separated the two germline ends. Looked up from germline, CDR1 is DFQATT and CDR2 is SNEGSKA (reference sequence). The CDR3 loop spans 14 amino acids. RNA transcripts served as the template for amplifying TCR beta CDR3 regions. Using the HTBI primer set, a first-round RT-PCR was run on the TCR CDR3. TCRdb analysed the multiplex PCR reads with MiXCR anew, one entry per CDR3 protein. The table includes over 700,000 distinct CDR3 sequences, 35% to 40% detected once.

V is TRBV20-1 and J is TRBJ1-4; D ambiguous. Material for sequencing was blood. This receptor was obtained from a man in his late teens or twenties with Graves' hyperthyroidism. For the CDR3, the DNA is TGCAGTGCTAGAGATTCTGGCGGAAAAGAAAAACTGTTTTTT. Its protein is CSARDSGGKEKLFF.